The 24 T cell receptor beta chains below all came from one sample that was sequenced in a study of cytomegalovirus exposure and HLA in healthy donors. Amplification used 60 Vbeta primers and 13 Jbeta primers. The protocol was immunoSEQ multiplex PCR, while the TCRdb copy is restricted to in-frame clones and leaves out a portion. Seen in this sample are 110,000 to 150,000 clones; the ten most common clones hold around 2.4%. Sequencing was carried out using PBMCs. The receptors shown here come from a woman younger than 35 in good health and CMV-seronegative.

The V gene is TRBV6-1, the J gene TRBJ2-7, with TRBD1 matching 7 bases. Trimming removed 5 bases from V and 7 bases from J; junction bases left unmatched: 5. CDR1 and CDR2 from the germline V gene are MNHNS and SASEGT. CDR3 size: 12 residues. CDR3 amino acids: CASSSYRGEQYF. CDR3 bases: TGTGCCAGCAGTAGCTACAGGGGTGAGCAGTACTTC.

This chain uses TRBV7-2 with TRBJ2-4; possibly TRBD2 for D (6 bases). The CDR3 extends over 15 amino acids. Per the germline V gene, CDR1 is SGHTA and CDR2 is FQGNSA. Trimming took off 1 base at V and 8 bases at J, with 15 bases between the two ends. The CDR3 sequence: CASSLVSGSEDIQYF. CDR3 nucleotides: TGTGCCAGCAGCTTAGTATCCGGGAGTGAGGACATTCAGTACTTC.

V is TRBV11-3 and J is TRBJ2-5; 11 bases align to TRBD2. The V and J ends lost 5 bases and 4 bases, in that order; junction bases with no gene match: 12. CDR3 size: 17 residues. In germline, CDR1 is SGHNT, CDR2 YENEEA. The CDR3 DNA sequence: TGTGCCAGCAGCCAAGCCCCTAGCGGGAGGAGGAGAGAGACCCAGTACTTC. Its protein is CASSQAPSGRRRETQYF. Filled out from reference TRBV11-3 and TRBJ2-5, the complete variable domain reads EAGVVQSPRYKIIEKKQPVAFWCNPISGHNTLYWYLQNLGQGPELLIRYENEEAVDDSQLPKDRFSAERLKGVDSTLKIQPAELGDSAVYLCASSQAPSGRRRETQYFGPGTRLLVL.

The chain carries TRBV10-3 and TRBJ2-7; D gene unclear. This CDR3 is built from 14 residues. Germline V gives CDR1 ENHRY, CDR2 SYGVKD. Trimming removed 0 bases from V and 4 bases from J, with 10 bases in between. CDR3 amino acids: CAISESPFRYEQYF. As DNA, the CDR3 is TGTGCCATCAGTGAGTCCCCCTTTAGATACGAGCAGTACTTC.

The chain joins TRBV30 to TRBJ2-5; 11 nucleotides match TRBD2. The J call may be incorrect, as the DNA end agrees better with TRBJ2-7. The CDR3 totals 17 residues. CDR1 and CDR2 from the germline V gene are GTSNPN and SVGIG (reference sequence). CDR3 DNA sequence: TGTGCCTGGACCTTAGGGCTAGCGGGAGGTTCCTCCTACGAGCAGTACTTC. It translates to CAWTLGLAGGSSYEQYF.

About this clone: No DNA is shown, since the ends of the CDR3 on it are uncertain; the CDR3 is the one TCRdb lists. CDR3: CASSVTFGELFF. The chain has TRBV9 and TRBJ2-2; the table's D call, TRBD2, has no DNA check behind it. The CDR3 numbers 12 amino acids, ends counted. Germline V lookup: CDR1 SGDLS, CDR2 YYNGEE.

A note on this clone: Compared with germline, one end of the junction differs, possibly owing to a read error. The CDR3 region is CAVISGAF. Written as DNA, the CDR3 is TGTGCCGTTATTAGCGGCGCCTTC. This sequence joins TRBV5-6 and TRBJ2-7, with D tentatively TRBD2 (6 bases). The CDR3 length is 8 residues. Per the germline V gene, CDR1 is SGHDT and CDR2 is YYEEEE.

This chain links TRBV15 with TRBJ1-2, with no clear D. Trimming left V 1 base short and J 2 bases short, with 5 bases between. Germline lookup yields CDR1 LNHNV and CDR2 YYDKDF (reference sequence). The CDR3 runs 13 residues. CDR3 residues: CATSRALNYGYTF. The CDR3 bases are TGTGCCACCAGCAGAGCTCTGAACTATGGCTACACCTTC. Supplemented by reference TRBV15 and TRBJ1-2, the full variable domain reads DAMVIQNPRYQVTQFGKPVTLSCSQTLNHNVMYWYQQKSSQAPKLLFHYYDKDFNNEADTPDNFQSRRPNTSFCFLDIRSPGLGDTAMYLCATSRALNYGYTFGSGTRLTVV.

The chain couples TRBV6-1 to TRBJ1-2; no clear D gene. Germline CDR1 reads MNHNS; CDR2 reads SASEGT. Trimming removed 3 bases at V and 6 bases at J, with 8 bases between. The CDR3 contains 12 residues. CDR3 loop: CASSDVGDGYTF. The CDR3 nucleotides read TGTGCCAGCAGTGACGTCGGAGATGGCTACACCTTC.

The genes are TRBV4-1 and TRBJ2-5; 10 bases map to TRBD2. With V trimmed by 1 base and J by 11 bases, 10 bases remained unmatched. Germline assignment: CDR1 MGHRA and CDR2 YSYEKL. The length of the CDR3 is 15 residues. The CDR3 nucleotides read TGCGCCAGCAGCCAAGGCCTAGCGGGGGCTCGAGAGCAGTACTTC. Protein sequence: CASSQGLAGAREQYF.

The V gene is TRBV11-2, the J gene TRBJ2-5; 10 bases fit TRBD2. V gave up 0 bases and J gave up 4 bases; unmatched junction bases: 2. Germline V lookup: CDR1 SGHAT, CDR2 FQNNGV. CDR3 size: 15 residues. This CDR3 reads CASSLERLAGETQYF. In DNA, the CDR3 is TGTGCCAGCAGCTTAGAACGACTAGCGGGAGAGACCCAGTACTTC.

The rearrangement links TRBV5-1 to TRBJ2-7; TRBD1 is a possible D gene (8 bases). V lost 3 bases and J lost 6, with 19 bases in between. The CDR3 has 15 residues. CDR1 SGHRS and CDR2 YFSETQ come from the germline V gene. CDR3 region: CASSSKQGGLPEQYF. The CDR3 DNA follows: TGCGCCAGCAGCTCCAAACAGGGGGGGCTCCCCGAGCAGTACTTC.

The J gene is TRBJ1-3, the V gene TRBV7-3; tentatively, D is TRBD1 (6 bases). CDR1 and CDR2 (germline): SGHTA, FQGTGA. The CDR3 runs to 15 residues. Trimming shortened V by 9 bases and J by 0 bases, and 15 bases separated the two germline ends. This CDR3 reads CARWTALYSGNTIYF. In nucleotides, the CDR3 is TGTGCCAGATGGACAGCGCTTTACTCTGGAAACACCATATATTTT.

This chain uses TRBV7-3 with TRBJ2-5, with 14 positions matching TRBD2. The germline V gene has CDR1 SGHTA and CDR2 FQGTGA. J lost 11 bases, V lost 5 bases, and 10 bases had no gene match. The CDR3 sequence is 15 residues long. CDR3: CASSPGTSGSQEQYF. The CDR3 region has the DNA TGTGCCAGCAGCCCAGGGACTAGCGGGAGTCAAGAGCAGTACTTC.

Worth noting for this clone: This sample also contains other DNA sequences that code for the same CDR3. The CDR3 reads CASSQRQGADTEAFF. For the CDR3, the DNA is TGCGCCAGCAGCCAAAGACAGGGGGCGGATACTGAAGCTTTCTTT. This chain uses TRBV5-1 with TRBJ1-1; 10 nucleotides match TRBD1. The germline V gene has CDR1 SGHRS and CDR2 YFSETQ. V lost 4 bases, J lost 5 bases, and 8 bases stayed unmatched. CDR3 length: 15 amino acids. The full variable domain, with the rest looked up from reference TRBV5-1 and TRBJ1-1, is KAGVTQTPRYLIKTRGQQVTLSCSPISGHRSVSWYQQTPGQGLQFLFEYFSETQRNKGNFPGRFSGRQFSNSRSEMNVSTLELGDSALYLCASSQRQGADTEAFFGQGTRLTVV.

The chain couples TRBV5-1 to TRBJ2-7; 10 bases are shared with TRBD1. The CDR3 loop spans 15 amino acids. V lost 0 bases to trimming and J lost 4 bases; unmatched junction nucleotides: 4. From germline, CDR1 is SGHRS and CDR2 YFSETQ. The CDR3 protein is CASSLDWGQGYEQYV. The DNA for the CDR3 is TGCGCCAGCAGCTTGGATTGGGGACAGGGGTACGAGCAGTACGTC.

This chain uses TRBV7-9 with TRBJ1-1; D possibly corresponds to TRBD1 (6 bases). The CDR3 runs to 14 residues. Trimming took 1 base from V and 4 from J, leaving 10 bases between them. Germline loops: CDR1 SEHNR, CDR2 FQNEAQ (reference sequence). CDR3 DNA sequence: TGTGCCAGCAGCTTAGAGGACAGCTTCACTGAAGCTTTCTTT. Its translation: CASSLEDSFTEAFF. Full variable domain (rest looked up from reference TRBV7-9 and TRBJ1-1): DTGVSQNPRHKITKRGQNVTFRCDPISEHNRLYWYRQTLGQGPEFLTYFQNEAQLEKSRLLSDRFSAERPKGSFSTLEIQRTEQGDSAMYLCASSLEDSFTEAFFGQGTRLTVV.

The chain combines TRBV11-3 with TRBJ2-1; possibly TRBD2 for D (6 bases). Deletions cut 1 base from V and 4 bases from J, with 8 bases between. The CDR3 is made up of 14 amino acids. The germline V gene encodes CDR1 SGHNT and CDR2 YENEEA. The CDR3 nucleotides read TGTGCCAGCAGCTTAGCGGGAGCTTACAATGAGCAGTTCTTC. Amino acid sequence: CASSLAGAYNEQFF.

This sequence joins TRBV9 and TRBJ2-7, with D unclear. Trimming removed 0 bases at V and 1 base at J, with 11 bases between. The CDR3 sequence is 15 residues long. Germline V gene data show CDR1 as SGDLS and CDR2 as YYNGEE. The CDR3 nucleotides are TGTGCCAGCAGCGTAGGAACAGCCAATTCCTACGAGCAGTACTTC. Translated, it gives CASSVGTANSYEQYF.

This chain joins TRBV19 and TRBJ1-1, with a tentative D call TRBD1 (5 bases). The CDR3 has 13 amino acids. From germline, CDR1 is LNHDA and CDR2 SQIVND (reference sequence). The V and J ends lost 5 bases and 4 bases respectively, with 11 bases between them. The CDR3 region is CASSDRPGTEAFF. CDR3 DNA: TGTGCCAGTAGTGACAGACCGGGCACTGAAGCTTTCTTT.

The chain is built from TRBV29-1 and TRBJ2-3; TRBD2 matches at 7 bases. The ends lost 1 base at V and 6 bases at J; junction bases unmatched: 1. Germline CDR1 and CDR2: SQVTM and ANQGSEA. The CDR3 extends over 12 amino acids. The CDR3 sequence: CSVEGGGDTQYF. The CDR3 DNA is TGCAGCGTTGAAGGGGGAGGGGATACGCAGTATTTT.

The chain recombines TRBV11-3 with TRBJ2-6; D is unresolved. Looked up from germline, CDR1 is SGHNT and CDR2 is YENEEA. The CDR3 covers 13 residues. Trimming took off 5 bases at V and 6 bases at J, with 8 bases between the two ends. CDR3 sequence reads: CASSAQEANVLTF. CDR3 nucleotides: TGTGCCAGCAGCGCCCAGGAGGCCAACGTCCTGACTTTC.

CDR3 DNA sequence: TGTGCCAGCAGCTTAGTGGGCGGGGAATCAAATCAGCCCCAGCATTTT. Protein: CASSLVGGESNQPQHF. The J gene is TRBJ1-5, the V gene TRBV7-2, with D unclear. V shed 1 base and J shed 4 bases, with 14 bases lying between them. The CDR3 consists of 16 residues. Germline assignment: CDR1 SGHTA and CDR2 FQGNSA. Combining the CDR3 with reference TRBV7-2 and TRBJ1-5 gives the whole variable domain GAGVSQSPSNKVTEKGKDVELRCDPISGHTALYWYRQSLGQGLEFLIYFQGNSAPDKSGLPSDRFSAERTGGSVSTLTIQRTQQEDSAVYLCASSLVGGESNQPQHFGDGTRLSIL.

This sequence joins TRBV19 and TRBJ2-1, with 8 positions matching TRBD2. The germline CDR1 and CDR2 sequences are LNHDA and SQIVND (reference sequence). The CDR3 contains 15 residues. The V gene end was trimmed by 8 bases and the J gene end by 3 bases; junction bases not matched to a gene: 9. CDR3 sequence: CASSSGYGIYNEQFF. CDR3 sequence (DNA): TGTGCCAGTTCTAGCGGGTATGGTATCTACAATGAGCAGTTCTTC.